Given below is one T cell receptor beta chain in context. Assay: immunoSEQ multiplex PCR; the TCRdb copy retains only in-frame clones and omits some. The sample carries roughly 170,000 clones, approximately 92% recorded once. The ends were cut back, 6 bases at V and 3 bases at J, with 5 bases in the middle. In germline, CDR1 is MNHEY, CDR2 SVGEGT. The CDR3 loop spans 11 amino acids. The data were taken from a study of control samples from healthy donors and cancer patients. V and J are TRBV6-2 or TRBV6-3 and TRBJ2-5; D remains unclear. The clonotype comes from a man between 18 and 29 years old in good health. Sequencing was carried out using blood. The CDR3 bases are TGTGCCAGCAGCTTGAAAGAGACCCAGTACTTC. This translates into CASSLKETQYF.